This T cell receptor beta chain was recorded in a study of cytomegalovirus exposure and HLA in healthy donors. The study drew the donors from its approximately 110-subject validation cohort, separate from the roughly 700-subject first cohort. The repertoire was sequenced with immunoSEQ multiplex PCR; TCRdb's copy has only in-frame clones and lacks some. The table includes 150,000 to 180,000 clones, less than 90% detected once. There are 13 residues in the CDR3. Germline V gene sequence: CDR1 SGHNT, CDR2 YYREEE (reference sequence). The V and J ends lost 3 bases and 2 bases, in that order; junction bases with no gene match: 1.

The specimen sequenced was PBMCs. The TCR comes from a man between 18 and 29 years old in good health and CMV-seropositive. The chain couples TRBV5-4 to TRBJ2-7, with TRBD2 matching 8 bases. The CDR3 DNA sequence: TGTGCCAGCAGCTCGGGGGGGGCCTACGAGCAGTACTTC. Translation gives CASSSGGAYEQYF.